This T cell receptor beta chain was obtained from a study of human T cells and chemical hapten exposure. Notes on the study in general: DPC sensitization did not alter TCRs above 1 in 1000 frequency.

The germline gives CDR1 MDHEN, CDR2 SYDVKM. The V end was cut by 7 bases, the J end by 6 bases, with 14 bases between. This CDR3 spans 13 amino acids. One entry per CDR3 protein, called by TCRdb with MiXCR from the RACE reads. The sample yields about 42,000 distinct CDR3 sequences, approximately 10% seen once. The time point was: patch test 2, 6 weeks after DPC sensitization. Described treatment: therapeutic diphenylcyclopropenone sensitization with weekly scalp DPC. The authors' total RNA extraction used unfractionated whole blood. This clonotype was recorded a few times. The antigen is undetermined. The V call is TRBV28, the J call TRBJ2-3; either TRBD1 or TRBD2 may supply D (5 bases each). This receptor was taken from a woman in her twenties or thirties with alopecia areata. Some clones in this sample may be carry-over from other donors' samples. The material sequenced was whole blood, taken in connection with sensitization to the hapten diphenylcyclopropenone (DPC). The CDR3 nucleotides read TGTGCCAGCACCGGGACCCCCAGGGATACGCAGTATTTT. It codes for CASTGTPRDTQYF. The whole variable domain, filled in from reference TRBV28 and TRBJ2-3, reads DVKVTQSSRYLVKRTGEKVFLECVQDMDHENMFWYRQDPGLGLRLIYFSYDVKMKEKGDIPEGYSVSREKKERFSLILESASTNQTSMYLCASTGTPRDTQYFGPGTRLTVL.